A selection of T cell receptor beta chains follows, all from one sample in a study of OX40 agonist ivuxolimab in advanced cancers. The table came from immunoSEQ multiplex PCR; TCRdb's copy has only in-frame clones and leaves some out. The sample yields approximately 69,000 clones, around 90% seen once. The material sequenced was CD4+ or CD8+ T cells sorted from blood, taken in a trial of the OX40 agonist ivuxolimab. These receptors were obtained from an adult with an advanced solid tumor such as melanoma, head and neck, liver or kidney cancer. The CDR3 runs from the conserved cysteine through the conserved F or W. Fields, in order: V gene, J gene, clone size, D gene, CDR3 protein, CDR3 DNA. A D gene is named only where the DNA matches it firmly. Clone size is given for some rows only: seen once, a few or many times, or a class if the clone is expanded.

TRBV5-6	TRBJ1-2	.	.	CASSLATGSRGYGYTF	TGTGCCAGCAGCTTGGCCACGGGCAGCAGGGGCTATGGCTACACCTTC
TRBV25-1	TRBJ2-3	.	.	CASGEGLNTQYF	TGTGCCAGCGGGGAAGGGCTGAATACGCAGTATTTT
TRBV7-9	TRBJ2-6	.	.	CASSLASGLGANVLTF	TGTGCCAGCAGCTTAGCATCGGGGCTTGGGGCCAACGTCCTGACTTTC
TRBV28	TRBJ2-5	once	TRBD2	CASSLTSGNSPWETQYF	TGTGCCAGCAGTTTAACTAGCGGGAACAGCCCGTGGGAGACCCAGTACTTC
TRBV5-1	TRBJ1-4	once	TRBD1	CASSPSRGTNEKLFF	TGCGCCAGCAGCCCTAGCAGGGGGACTAATGAAAAACTGTTTTTT
TRBV2	TRBJ1-2	.	.	CATRALLWGYTF	TGTGCCACTCGGGCCCTCCTTTGGGGCTACACCTTC
TRBV2	TRBJ2-1	.	.	CASRGGGNEQFF	TGTGCCAGCAGGGGCGGAGGCAATGAGCAGTTCTTC
TRBV7-2	TRBJ2-5	.	.	CASSLGPESRETQYF	TGTGCCAGCAGCTTAGGGCCAGAATCCCGGGAGACCCAGTACTTC
TRBV4-3	TRBJ1-1	.	TRBD1	CASSHHDREGTEAFF	TGCGCCAGCAGCCATCACGACAGGGAGGGGACTGAAGCTTTCTTT
TRBV23-1	TRBJ2-7	once	.	CASSHRYF	TGCGCCAGCAGTCACCGCTACTTC
TRBV7-2	TRBJ2-1	.	.	CASSFLPRGPYNEQFF	TGTGCCAGCAGCTTCTTACCTCGGGGCCCCTACAATGAGCAGTTCTTC
TRBV5-4	TRBJ1-2	few	.	CASSSNPVLDGYTF	TGTGCCAGCAGCTCTAACCCAGTCCTCGATGGCTACACCTTC
TRBV5-4	TRBJ2-7	.	.	CASSRAGLHPTEQYF	TGTGCCAGCAGCCGCGCAGGTTTACACCCTACGGAGCAGTACTTC
TRBV5-1	TRBJ2-1	.	.	CASSLRADSSYNEQFF	TGCGCCAGCAGCTTGCGAGCGGATAGCTCCTACAATGAGCAGTTCTTC
TRBV28	TRBJ1-1	.	.	CASSLDRAQNTEAFF	TGTGCCAGCAGTTTAGACAGAGCCCAGAACACTGAAGCTTTCTTT
TRBV4-1	TRBJ2-1	once	.	CASSQGRGTYNEQFF	TGCGCCAGCAGCCAAGGTAGAGGGACCTACAATGAGCAGTTCTTC
TRBV5-6	TRBJ2-1	.	TRBD2	CASSLEGLGNEQFF	TGTGCCAGCAGCTTGGAAGGACTAGGAAATGAGCAGTTCTTC
TRBV11-1	TRBJ2-3	.	.	CASSFRGYGDTQYF	TGTGCCAGCAGCTTCAGGGGTTATGGAGATACGCAGTATTTT
TRBV4-3	TRBJ2-2	.	.	CASSPRVSGTGELFF	TGCGCCAGCAGCCCGAGGGTATCGGGCACCGGGGAGCTGTTTTTT
TRBV5-6	TRBJ1-5	.	.	CASSLGGDQPQHF	TGTGCCAGCAGCTTGGGAGGGGATCAGCCCCAGCATTTT
TRBV7-2	TRBJ2-4	.	TRBD1	CASSERTGGNIQYF	TGTGCCAGCAGCGAAAGGACAGGGGGAAACATTCAGTACTTC
TRBV7-6	TRBJ1-5	.	.	CASSSYRVVQPQHF	TGTGCCAGCAGCTCCTACAGGGTGGTCCAGCCCCAGCATTTT
TRBV7-2	TRBJ2-5	.	TRBD2	CASSRTSHQETQYF	TGTGCCAGCAGCCGGACTAGCCACCAAGAGACCCAGTACTTC
TRBV10-1	TRBJ2-3	few	TRBD2	CASSGGTSGRASDTQYF	TGCGCCAGCAGTGGTGGGACTAGCGGGAGGGCCTCAGATACGCAGTATTTT
TRBV5-1	TRBJ2-1	.	.	CASGLGRGVNEQFF	TGCGCCAGCGGGCTGGGCAGGGGGGTCAATGAGCAGTTCTTC
TRBV25-1	TRBJ2-1	.	.	CASSGAKLSPPYNEQFF	TGTGCCAGCAGTGGGGCAAAGCTCAGCCCTCCCTACAATGAGCAGTTCTTC
TRBV7-3	TRBJ2-7	.	TRBD2	CASSPGGHRDSPDEQYF	TGTGCCAGCAGCCCGGGAGGGCATCGGGACTCCCCCGACGAGCAGTACTTC
TRBV27	TRBJ1-6	.	.	CASSLNYNSPLHF	TGTGCCAGCAGTTTGAATTATAATTCACCCCTCCACTTT
TRBV7-9	TRBJ1-4	.	.	CASSAIGRGATNEKLFF	TGTGCCAGCAGCGCTATCGGGAGGGGCGCAACTAATGAAAAACTGTTTTTT
TRBV6-1	TRBJ1-3	.	.	CASSSLGVSGNTIYF	TGTGCCAGCAGTTCTCTAGGCGTATCTGGAAACACCATATATTTT
TRBV2	TRBJ2-7	.	.	CASATQGPYEQYF	TGTGCCAGCGCCACCCAGGGGCCCTACGAGCAGTACTTC
TRBV6-5	TRBJ2-1	once	.	CASRRDNEQFF	TGTGCCAGCAGACGGGACAATGAGCAGTTCTTC
TRBV5-1	TRBJ2-5	.	.	CASSFGQEQETQYF	TGCGCCAGCAGCTTCGGGCAGGAACAAGAGACCCAGTACTTC
TRBV18	TRBJ2-1	.	TRBD2	CASSPLGLAEARSYNEQFF	TGTGCCAGCTCACCACTCGGACTAGCGGAGGCCCGCTCCTACAATGAGCAGTTCTTC
TRBV5-4	TRBJ2-2	.	.	CASSPAPPNTGELFF	TGTGCCAGCAGCCCCGCCCCCCCGAACACCGGGGAGCTGTTTTTT
TRBV11-2	TRBJ1-5	once	.	CASSPGRGSGNQPQHF	TGTGCCAGCAGCCCCGGGAGGGGCAGTGGCAATCAGCCCCAGCATTTT
TRBV28	TRBJ1-2	.	.	CASSVDVGLVNGYTF	TGTGCCAGCAGTGTCGATGTGGGATTAGTTAATGGCTACACCTTC
TRBV4-2	TRBJ2-4	once	.	CASSQEGTSAKNIQYF	TGTGCCAGCAGCCAAGAAGGAACCTCGGCCAAAAACATTCAGTACTTC
TRBV9	TRBJ2-1	.	TRBD2	CASSVVSGSDNEQFF	TGTGCCAGCAGCGTAGTAAGCGGGAGCGACAATGAGCAGTTCTTC
TRBV5-6	TRBJ2-3	.	.	CAGSEGVADTQYF	TGTGCCGGCAGCGAAGGGGTAGCAGATACGCAGTATTTT
TRBV4-3	TRBJ1-5	.	.	CASSQDRFQPQHF	TGCGCCAGCAGCCAAGACAGGTTTCAGCCCCAGCATTTT
TRBV5-1	TRBJ2-7	.	TRBD2	CASSTAGVPYEQYF	TGCGCCAGCAGCACCGCGGGAGTACCCTACGAGCAGTACTTC
TRBV11-3	TRBJ2-1	.	TRBD2	CASSLRLAENEQFF	TGTGCCAGCAGCTTAAGGCTAGCGGAGAATGAGCAGTTCTTC
TRBV11-2	TRBJ2-1	once	.	CASSLGHGNPFF	TGTGCCAGCAGCTTAGGCCATGGGAACCCGTTCTTC
TRBV19	TRBJ2-7	once	.	CASRPRAGTSYEQYF	TGTGCCAGTAGGCCGAGGGCAGGGACCTCCTACGAGCAGTACTTC
TRBV6-6	TRBJ1-2	.	.	CASEGLSLGYTF	TGTGCCAGCGAAGGGCTGTCACTTGGCTACACCTTC